A single sample is the source of the 2 T cell receptor beta chains below, sequenced in a study of cytomegalovirus exposure and HLA in healthy donors. The assay was immunoSEQ multiplex PCR, and TCRdb's table has in-frame clones only and misses some. The top ten clones hold 0.83% of a sample with around 400,000 clones, about nine tenths of them seen once. The material sequenced was PBMCs. These receptors all stem from a woman aged 18-29 years in good health and CMV-seronegative.

CDR3: CASSPRTGEGYGYTF. The CDR3 region has the DNA TGTGCCAGCAGTCCCCGGACGGGAGAAGGCTATGGCTACACCTTC. The chain employs TRBV27 and TRBJ1-2; unclear D gene. The germline CDR1 and CDR2 sequences are MNHEY and SMNVEV (reference sequence). V was clipped by 5 bases and J by 4 bases, with 17 bases between them. The CDR3 runs to 15 residues.

The V and J genes are TRBV10-1 and TRBJ2-7, with TRBD2 matching over 7 bases. V lost 8 bases, J lost 5 bases, and 12 bases stayed unmatched. CDR1 is WNHNN, CDR2 SYGVQD, per germline (reference sequence). The CDR3 loop spans 14 amino acids. The CDR3 spells CASGEGRELNEQYF. The DNA for the CDR3 is TGCGCCAGCGGGGAGGGACGTGAGTTGAACGAGCAGTACTTC.